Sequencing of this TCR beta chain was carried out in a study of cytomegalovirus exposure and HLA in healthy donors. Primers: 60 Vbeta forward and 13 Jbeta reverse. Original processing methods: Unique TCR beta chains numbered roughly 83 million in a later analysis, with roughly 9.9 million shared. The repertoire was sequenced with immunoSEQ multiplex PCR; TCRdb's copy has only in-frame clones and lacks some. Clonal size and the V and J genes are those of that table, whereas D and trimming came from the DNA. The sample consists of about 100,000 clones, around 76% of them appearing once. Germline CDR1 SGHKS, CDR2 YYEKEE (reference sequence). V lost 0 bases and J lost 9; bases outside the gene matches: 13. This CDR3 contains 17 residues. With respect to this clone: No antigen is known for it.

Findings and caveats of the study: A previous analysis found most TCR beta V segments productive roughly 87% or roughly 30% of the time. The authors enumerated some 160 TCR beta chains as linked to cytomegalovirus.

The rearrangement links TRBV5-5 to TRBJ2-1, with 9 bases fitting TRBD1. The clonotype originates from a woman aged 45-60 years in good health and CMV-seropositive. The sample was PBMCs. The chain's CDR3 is CASSLAPGQGPIGEQFF. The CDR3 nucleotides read TGTGCCAGCAGCTTGGCTCCGGGACAGGGTCCTATCGGTGAGCAGTTCTTC.